These T cell receptor beta chains were read from a single sample in a study of human T cells and chemical hapten exposure. TCRdb re-derived calls from the RACE reads in MiXCR, one entry per CDR3 protein. The table records roughly 110,000 distinct CDR3 sequences, less than 15% of them present only once. The source was whole blood, collected in connection with sensitization to the hapten diphenylcyclopropenone (DPC). The receptor source for this set is a woman aged 45-60 years with alopecia areata. Some clones in this sample may be carry-over from other donors' samples. Both conserved end residues are part of each CDR3. Fields, in order: V gene, D gene, J gene, clone size, CDR3 protein, CDR3 DNA. A D gene is named only where the DNA matches it firmly. Size is stated for part of the rows, as once, few or many counts, or as a class when the clone is expanded.

>TRBV25-1|NA|TRBJ2-7|NA
CASRGALSYEQYF
TGTGCCAGCAGAGGGGCTCTGTCCTACGAGCAGTACTTC
>TRBV18|TRBD1|TRBJ1-1|NA
CASSPLKWTGGTEAFF
TGTGCCAGCTCACCATTGAAGTGGACAGGGGGCACTGAAGCTTTCTTT
>TRBV2|TRBD2|TRBJ2-1|few
CASSEMGLASYNEQFF
TGTGCCAGCAGTGAAATGGGACTAGCTTCCTACAATGAGCAGTTCTTC
>TRBV7-8|NA|TRBJ1-5|few
CASSFSGAPQPQHF
TGTGCCAGCAGCTTTTCAGGGGCCCCCCAGCCCCAGCATTTT
>TRBV6-6|NA|TRBJ2-5|few
CASAARTQETQYF
TGTGCCAGCGCGGCTAGGACTCAAGAGACCCAGTACTTC
>TRBV5-1|TRBD2|TRBJ2-3|many
CASSWGLATDTQYF
TGCGCCAGCAGCTGGGGACTAGCGACAGATACGCAGTATTTT
>TRBV7-6|NA|TRBJ2-2|few
CASNGGLNTGELFF
TGTGCCAGCAACGGGGGCCTAAACACCGGGGAGCTGTTTTTT
>TRBV2|NA|TRBJ2-1|many
CASTTSSYNEQFF
TGTGCCAGCACTACGAGCTCCTACAATGAGCAGTTCTTC
>TRBV3-1|NA|TRBJ1-5|few
CASSQEGSRGGNQPQHF
TGTGCCAGCAGCCAAGAGGGGTCCCGGGGGGGCAATCAGCCCCAGCATTTT
>TRBV28|NA|TRBJ1-5|many
CASSWAAGPQHF
TGTGCCAGTTCGTGGGCCGCAGGGCCCCAGCATTTT
>TRBV5-1|NA|TRBJ2-4|few
CASSLAGQEKNIQYF
TGCGCCAGCAGCTTGGCGGGGCAAGAAAAAAACATTCAGTACTTC
>TRBV6-1|NA|TRBJ1-6|few
CASTEGSFSPLHF
TGTGCCAGCACAGAGGGATCTTTTTCACCCCTCCACTTT
>TRBV18|TRBD1|TRBJ1-2|NA
CASSPPSVDRGLGYTF
TGTGCCAGCTCACCACCGTCGGTGGACAGGGGGCTTGGCTACACCTTC
>TRBV7-8|TRBD2|TRBJ2-1|NA
CASSFERGLKFF
TGTGCCAGCAGCTTCGAGCGGGGTTTAAAGTTCTTC
>TRBV29-1|NA|TRBJ1-3|NA
CSVGGSGNTIYF
TGCAGCGTTGGAGGCTCTGGAAACACCATATATTTT
>TRBV12-3/TRBV12-4|NA|TRBJ1-2|NA
CASSFFPNYGYTF
TGTGCCAGCAGTTTTTTTCCTAACTATGGCTACACCTTC
>TRBV5-5|NA|TRBJ1-1|few
CASSFGITEAFF
TGTGCCAGCAGCTTCGGAATTACTGAAGCTTTCTTT
>TRBV6-6|NA|TRBJ1-1|few
CASSPVTTDTEAFF
TGTGCCAGCAGCCCAGTAACAACGGACACTGAAGCTTTCTTT
>TRBV10-1|TRBD2|TRBJ2-1|few
CASARTSGSYNEQFF
TGCGCCAGCGCGAGGACTAGCGGGTCCTACAATGAGCAGTTCTTC
>TRBV12-3/TRBV12-4|NA|TRBJ2-5|NA
CASSSLAQGLETQYF
TGTGCCAGCAGTTCGTTGGCCCAGGGGTTAGAGACCCAGTACTTC
>TRBV28|TRBD2|TRBJ2-3|many
CASSPAGGQADTQYF
TGTGCCAGCAGTCCAGCGGGGGGGCAGGCAGATACGCAGTATTTT
>TRBV5-1|TRBD1|TRBJ2-7|many
CASSWDRGPYEQYF
TGCGCCAGCAGCTGGGACAGGGGTCCCTACGAGCAGTACTTC
>TRBV5-1|NA|TRBJ2-3|few
CASSLGPGGEDTQYF
TGCGCCAGCAGCTTGGGGCCCGGGGGTGAAGATACGCAGTATTTT
>TRBV5-6|NA|TRBJ1-1|NA
CASSPTGTGFVAFF
TGTGCCAGCAGCCCAACCGGAACAGGGTTTGTCGCTTTCTTT
>TRBV7-2|TRBD1|TRBJ1-4|few
CASSLDRGNEKLFF
TGTGCCAGCAGCCTGGACAGGGGTAATGAAAAACTGTTTTTT
>TRBV7-6|TRBD1|TRBJ1-4|few
CASSLPPGTDNEKLFF
TGTGCCAGCAGCTTACCACCCGGGACAGATAATGAAAAACTGTTTTTT
>TRBV7-2|NA|TRBJ1-5|few
CASSLIQGPVTQPQHF
TGTGCCAGCAGCTTAATACAGGGCCCTGTTACTCAGCCCCAGCATTTT
>TRBV7-9|NA|TRBJ1-1|NA
CASSPRKPEAFF
TGTGCCAGCAGCCCGAGGAAGCCTGAAGCTTTCTTT
>TRBV13|NA|TRBJ2-3|NA
CASSARERDTQYF
TGTGCCAGCAGCGCACGGGAGAGGGATACGCAGTATTTT
>TRBV7-6|NA|TRBJ2-5|NA
CASSLRSSQETQYF
TGTGCCAGCAGCTTAAGGAGCAGCCAAGAGACCCAGTACTTC
>TRBV3-1|TRBD2|TRBJ2-7|NA
CASSPRGSGSYEQYF
TGTGCCAGCAGTCCGAGGGGTAGCGGGAGCTACGAGCAGTACTTC
>TRBV12-3/TRBV12-4|NA|TRBJ2-3|NA
CASSLGGQATDTQYF
TGTGCCAGCAGTTTAGGGGGGCAGGCGACAGATACGCAGTATTTT
>TRBV12-3/TRBV12-4|NA|TRBJ2-3|few
CASIRAAYGTDTQYF
TGTGCCAGCATTAGAGCCGCCTACGGCACAGATACGCAGTATTTT
>TRBV28|TRBD1|TRBJ1-5|few
CASSLHGQGYQPQHF
TGTGCCAGCAGTTTACACGGACAGGGGTATCAGCCCCAGCATTTT
>TRBV7-9|TRBD1|TRBJ2-5|NA
CASSRDRGLQETQYF
TGTGCCAGCAGCAGGGACAGGGGACTTCAAGAGACCCAGTACTTC
>TRBV12-3/TRBV12-4|TRBD2|TRBJ2-3|few
CASSSLTSGATDTQYF
TGTGCCAGCAGTTCCCTCACTAGCGGGGCCACAGATACGCAGTATTTT
>TRBV12-3/TRBV12-4|NA|TRBJ1-4|many
CASSPGPHRPTQYEKLFF
TGTGCCAGCAGCCCCGGGCCGCACCGGCCAACCCAGTATGAAAAACTGTTTTTT
>TRBV29-1|NA|TRBJ2-3|many
CSGALQISTDTQYF
TGCAGCGGGGCCTTACAGATTAGCACAGATACGCAGTATTTT
>TRBV28|TRBD1|TRBJ2-2|many
CASSFKDRAGELFF
TGTGCCAGCAGTTTCAAGGACAGGGCCGGGGAGCTGTTTTTT
>TRBV2|NA|TRBJ1-1|few
CASRTPTRHPEAFF
TGTGCCAGCAGGACACCCACACGACACCCTGAAGCTTTCTTT
>TRBV10-1|NA|TRBJ1-1|few
CASSDPSLNTEAFF
TGCGCCAGCAGTGACCCCAGTCTGAACACTGAAGCTTTCTTT
>TRBV11-2|NA|TRBJ2-2|NA
CASSLGTTGLSTGELFF
TGTGCCAGCAGCTTAGGCACCACGGGACTCTCCACCGGGGAGCTGTTTTTT
>TRBV7-8|TRBD2|TRBJ2-1|few
CASGASGYVHEQFF
TGTGCCAGCGGTGCTAGCGGGTATGTCCATGAGCAGTTCTTC
>TRBV20-1|NA|TRBJ2-1|many
CSASGLAGGFF
TGCAGTGCTAGTGGACTAGCAGGGGGGTTCTTC